This T cell receptor beta chain was profiled in a study of CD8 T cells in Susac syndrome. Whole-study findings and limits: It was acknowledged in the study that its TCR sequencing and HLA analysis involved a relatively small number of individuals.

The authors carried out high-throughput sequencing of TCR beta. They applied it to CD8+ and CD4+ T cells obtained from blood. After extraction with the RNeasy kit, about 0.5 to 1 ug of the RNA was reverse transcribed using random hexamers. immunoSEQ multiplex PCR amplified TCR beta CDR3 across 54 Vbeta, 13 Jbeta. TCRdb independently ran MiXCR on the immunoSEQ multiplex PCR reads; one entry per CDR3 protein. The sample gives approximately 220,000 distinct CDR3 sequences, approximately 95% of which show up once; around 0.076% is in the top ten. Concerning this clonotype itself: Its matching antigen is unknown.

V shed 0 bases and J shed 6 bases, with 11 bases lying between them. The germline CDR1 and CDR2 sequences are LGHDT and YNNKEL (reference sequence). The CDR3 is made up of 14 amino acids. The chain is built from TRBV3-1 and TRBJ1-1, with TRBD1 as a possible D gene (6 bases). The material sequenced was CD4+ T cells from PBMCs. The sequence was collected from a human donor with multiple sclerosis. CDR3 in amino acids: CASSQERGAAEAFF. DNA of the CDR3: TGTGCCAGCAGCCAAGAGCGGGGGGCGGCTGAAGCTTTCTTT.